The next 13 T cell receptor beta chains were all read from a single sample in a study of T cells in Graves' hyperthyroidism and ophthalmopathy. RNA transcripts yielded amplified TCR beta CDR3 regions. A set of HTBI primers served as the primers for a first-round RT-PCR of the TCR CDR3. MiXCR, applied by TCRdb to the multiplex PCR reads, yields one record per CDR3 protein. The sample has hundreds of thousands of distinct CDR3 sequences; 11% to 15% are singletons. Specimen: blood. The origin of the receptors is a young woman with Graves' hyperthyroidism.

The chain carries TRBV10-3 and TRBJ2-1; 8 positions agree with TRBD2. V shed 2 bases and J 4 bases; nucleotides not matched to a gene: 4. Germline CDR1 ENHRY, CDR2 SYGVKD. The CDR3 sequence is 15 residues long. The CDR3 nucleotides read TGTGCCATCAGTGAGGAGTCTAGCGGGTACAATGAGCAGTTCTTC. The encoded protein is CAISEESSGYNEQFF.

This clonotype has only a few counts. The rearrangement uses TRBV7-8 and TRBJ1-3; 9 bases line up with TRBD1. Germline CDR1 SGHVS, CDR2 FQNEAQ. The CDR3 extends over 19 amino acids. V was clipped by 6 bases and J by 0 bases; unmatched bases: 15. DNA for the CDR3: TGTGCCAGCAGACAAACCGGGACAGGGAGGGTTTACTCTGGAAACACCATATATTTT. Encoded protein: CASRQTGTGRVYSGNTIYF.

The V call is TRBV19, the J call TRBJ1-5, with D tentatively TRBD1 (5 bases). Germline-derived CDR1 and CDR2 are LNHDA and SQIVND (reference sequence). CDR3 length equals 15 residues. The ends were cut back, 3 bases at V and 5 bases at J, with 14 bases in the middle. CDR3 nucleotide sequence: TGTGCCAGTAGTATTGATAGGGGAACATATCAGCCCCAGCATTTT. Amino acid sequence: CASSIDRGTYQPQHF.

This clonotype was picked up many times. Written as DNA, the CDR3 is TGTGCCAGCAGGACAGGGAACGAGCAGTACTTC. Its translation: CASRTGNEQYF. The chain is built from TRBV6-2 or TRBV6-3 and TRBJ2-7; 7 positions agree with TRBD1. Germline CDR1 is MNHEY and CDR2 is SVGEGT. V gave up 6 bases and J gave up 5 bases; unmatched junction bases: 1. This CDR3 region has 11 residues.

This clonotype was counted only a few times. The CDR3 spells CASSARTSGPGNEQFF. The DNA of the CDR3 is TGTGCCAGCTCAGCGCGGACTAGCGGGCCGGGCAATGAGCAGTTCTTC. The chain joins TRBV18 to TRBJ2-1, with 11 bases that match TRBD2. CDR1 is KGHSH, CDR2 LQKENI, per germline. Losses at the gene ends were 5 bases for V and 6 bases for J; bases not matched to a gene: 9. The length of the CDR3 is 16 residues.

This CDR3 is CASSLGVTGNQPQHF. CDR3 nucleotides: TGTGCCAGCAGTTTAGGGGTCACGGGAAACCAGCCCCAGCATTTT. The genes are TRBV12-3 or TRBV12-4 and TRBJ1-5; no definite D call. V shed 1 base and J shed 7 bases, with 14 bases lying between them. CDR3 size: 15 residues.

The V call is TRBV10-2, the J call TRBJ2-1; TRBD2 agrees at 10 bases. Losses at the gene ends were 8 bases for V and 0 bases for J; bases not matched to a gene: 13. There are 18 residues in the CDR3. Germline CDR1 and CDR2: WSHSY and SAAADI. CDR3: CASCPGASGRGSYNEQFF. CDR3 DNA sequence: TGCGCCAGCTGCCCGGGGGCGAGCGGGAGGGGCTCCTACAATGAGCAGTTCTTC.

This clonotype was picked up a small number of times. A read error is possible here, since a much larger clone lies one base away. The chain couples TRBV28 to TRBJ2-1; D is possibly TRBD1 or TRBD2 (6 bases each). From germline, CDR1 is MDHEN and CDR2 SYDVKM. The length of the CDR3 is 16 residues. Between the trimmed V and J ends, which lost 4 bases and 8 bases, there was a span of 21 bases. CDR3 nucleotides: TGTGCCAGCAGTTCGACAGAGGAGGGGGGTGTCGATGAGCAGTTCTTC. Its protein is CASSSTEEGGVDEQFF.

Ten or more counts support this clonotype. The chain links TRBV10-3 to TRBJ1-2; D is undetermined. CDR1 and CDR2 (germline): ENHRY, SYGVKD. This CDR3 has 15 amino acids. V was trimmed by 4 bases and J by 7 bases, leaving 19 bases between them. The CDR3 DNA reads TGTGCCATCAGTGCTCAAGGTCCCGGACCCCTTGGCTACACCTTC. Protein product: CAISAQGPGPLGYTF.

This clonotype was counted a few times. The CDR3 is CASSPRPYSSYNEQFF. DNA of the CDR3: TGTGCCAGCAGCCCAAGACCTTATAGCTCCTACAATGAGCAGTTCTTC. This chain uses TRBV27 with TRBJ2-1, with D unresolved. CDR3 size: 16 residues. The germline V and J ends were trimmed by 6 bases and 0 bases, with 15 bases remaining between them. Germline CDR1 reads MNHEY; CDR2 reads SMNVEV (reference sequence).

This clonotype was seen ten or more times. V is TRBV3-1 and J is TRBJ1-1; D remains ambiguous. Germline CDR1 reads LGHDT; CDR2 reads YNNKEL (reference sequence). Trimming shortened V by 4 bases and J by 1 base, and 10 bases separated the two germline ends. CDR3 length: 14 residues. DNA of the CDR3: TGTGCCAGCAGCCGACAAGGCAGGAACACTGAAGCTTTCTTT. This translates into CASSRQGRNTEAFF.

The chain links TRBV30 to TRBJ2-5; 15 bases align to TRBD2. The CDR3 contains 15 residues. The trim removed 4 bases at V and 5 bases at J, leaving 5 bases unmatched. The germline V gene encodes CDR1 GTSNPN and CDR2 SVGIG (reference sequence). Written as DNA, the CDR3 is TGTGCCTGGATGGGACTAGCGGGAGGCCAGGAGACCCAGTACTTC. Translating it yields CAWMGLAGGQETQYF.

The rearrangement links TRBV2 to TRBJ2-5, with TRBD1 as a possible D gene (6 bases). The CDR3 has 14 residues. V dropped 2 bases and J dropped 3 bases, with 10 bases sitting between them. Germline lookup yields CDR1 SNHLY and CDR2 FYNNEI. CDR3 sequence reads: CASSEQGSEETQYF. The CDR3 nucleotides are TGTGCCAGCAGTGAACAGGGGTCAGAAGAGACCCAGTACTTC.